These T cell receptor beta chains were read from a single sample in a study of blood T cell repertoires in COVID-19. Data came from immunoSEQ multiplex PCR; TCRdb stores just in-frame clones and leaves some out. This sample has some 140,000 clones, with about four fifths found just once. Material for sequencing was peripheral blood. The source is an older woman with COVID-19, enrolled during active disease. The CDR3 runs from the conserved cysteine through the conserved F or W. The D gene is left open where the match is weak. Where a row states a size, it is once, few, many or the class of an expanded clone; other rows omit it.

v_call: TRBV14; j_call: TRBJ1-3; d_call: .; cdr3_length: 15; clone_size: .; cdr3_nt: TGTGCCAGCAGCCAAGACCACAGGCTTGGAAACACCATATATTTT; cdr3_aa: CASSQDHRLGNTIYF
v_call: TRBV4-1; j_call: TRBJ2-1; d_call: .; cdr3_length: 15; clone_size: .; cdr3_nt: TGCGCCAGCAGCCAAGGGTATAGCGAGTACAATGAGCAGTTCTTC; cdr3_aa: CASSQGYSEYNEQFF
v_call: TRBV30; j_call: TRBJ1-1; d_call: TRBD1; cdr3_length: 16; clone_size: .; cdr3_nt: TGTGCCTGGAACCGGGACAGGGGGCCCCTGAACACTGAAGCTTTCTTT; cdr3_aa: CAWNRDRGPLNTEAFF
v_call: TRBV6-5; j_call: TRBJ2-7; d_call: .; cdr3_length: 15; clone_size: .; cdr3_nt: TGTGCCAGCAGTTCAACGACAGGCGCATCCTACGAGCAGTACTTC; cdr3_aa: CASSSTTGASYEQYF
v_call: TRBV6-1; j_call: TRBJ1-5; d_call: .; cdr3_length: 13; clone_size: few; cdr3_nt: TGTGCCAGCAGTGAAGCTCCGAATCAGCCCCAGCATTTT; cdr3_aa: CASSEAPNQPQHF
v_call: TRBV7-2; j_call: TRBJ1-1; d_call: .; cdr3_length: 14; clone_size: .; cdr3_nt: TGTGCCAGCAGCTTAGGCGGGCTACCCCCCGAAGCTTTCTTT; cdr3_aa: CASSLGGLPPEAFF
v_call: TRBV12-3/TRBV12-4; j_call: TRBJ1-5; d_call: .; cdr3_length: 13; clone_size: few; cdr3_nt: TGTGCCAGCAGCTTGACAGGAAATCAGCCCCAGCATTTT; cdr3_aa: CASSLTGNQPQHF
v_call: TRBV5-1; j_call: TRBJ2-2; d_call: TRBD1; cdr3_length: 16; clone_size: few; cdr3_nt: TGCGCCAGCAGCTTGGACGGGACAGGGGAAAGGGAGGAGCTGTTTTTT; cdr3_aa: CASSLDGTGEREELFF
v_call: TRBV5-4; j_call: TRBJ1-1; d_call: .; cdr3_length: 13; clone_size: .; cdr3_nt: TGTGCCAGCAGCCCCAACAGGGCAGTTGAAGCTTTCTTT; cdr3_aa: CASSPNRAVEAFF
v_call: TRBV12-3/TRBV12-4; j_call: TRBJ1-1; d_call: .; cdr3_length: 12; clone_size: .; cdr3_nt: TGTGCCAGCAGTTGGGGCAACACTGAAGCTTTCTTT; cdr3_aa: CASSWGNTEAFF
v_call: TRBV28; j_call: TRBJ2-1; d_call: TRBD2; cdr3_length: 17; clone_size: .; cdr3_nt: TGTGCCAGCAGTGCCTCCGCCGGGACTAGGGATGAGGGTGAGCAGTTCTTC; cdr3_aa: CASSASAGTRDEGEQFF
v_call: TRBV12-3/TRBV12-4; j_call: TRBJ2-7; d_call: TRBD1; cdr3_length: 13; clone_size: .; cdr3_nt: TGTGCCAGCAGTTCGACAGGGTCGGGGGAGCAGTACTTC; cdr3_aa: CASSSTGSGEQYF
v_call: TRBV5-5; j_call: TRBJ1-6; d_call: .; cdr3_length: 16; clone_size: .; cdr3_nt: TGTGCCAGCAGCTTGGTCGTACGTCAGGTCAATTCACCCCTCCACTTT; cdr3_aa: CASSLVVRQVNSPLHF
v_call: TRBV29-1; j_call: TRBJ1-2; d_call: .; cdr3_length: 13; clone_size: .; cdr3_nt: TGCAGCGTCGCCGTTGGGGGGGACTATGGCTACACCTTC; cdr3_aa: CSVAVGGDYGYTF
v_call: TRBV18; j_call: TRBJ2-3; d_call: TRBD2; cdr3_length: 20; clone_size: few; cdr3_nt: TGTGCCAGCTCACCCCGGTTCCGGCTAGCGGGGGGACTTCGCACAGATACGCAGTATTTT; cdr3_aa: CASSPRFRLAGGLRTDTQYF
v_call: TRBV4-2; j_call: TRBJ1-3; d_call: .; cdr3_length: 21; clone_size: .; cdr3_nt: TGTGCCAGCAGCCAATTCGGTCAGGGGCTCTCCCCCCGGTCATCTGGAAACACCATATATTTT; cdr3_aa: CASSQFGQGLSPRSSGNTIYF
v_call: TRBV11-2; j_call: TRBJ1-5; d_call: .; cdr3_length: 13; clone_size: .; cdr3_nt: TGTGCCAGCAGCTTAGGGGAGGCTCAGCCCCAGCATTTT; cdr3_aa: CASSLGEAQPQHF
v_call: TRBV5-4; j_call: TRBJ2-7; d_call: .; cdr3_length: 15; clone_size: .; cdr3_nt: TGTGCCAGCAGACAAGACCGGGATACGATGTACGAGCAGTACTTC; cdr3_aa: CASRQDRDTMYEQYF
v_call: TRBV7-2; j_call: TRBJ2-2; d_call: TRBD2; cdr3_length: 17; clone_size: .; cdr3_nt: TGTGCCAGCAGCCCTCCGGGGCGGGGGAGTAACACCGGGGAGCTGTTTTTT; cdr3_aa: CASSPPGRGSNTGELFF
v_call: TRBV30; j_call: TRBJ2-6; d_call: .; cdr3_length: 14; clone_size: .; cdr3_nt: TGTGCCTGGACCCTTGGCCCCGGGGCCAACGTCCTGACTTTC; cdr3_aa: CAWTLGPGANVLTF
v_call: TRBV20-1; j_call: TRBJ2-7; d_call: .; cdr3_length: 14; clone_size: once; cdr3_nt: TGCAGTGCTAGTGAAACAGGGTTACGGGGCGAGCAGTACTTC; cdr3_aa: CSASETGLRGEQYF
v_call: TRBV6-5; j_call: TRBJ1-1; d_call: .; cdr3_length: 13; clone_size: .; cdr3_nt: TGTGCCAGCAGCTGGCCCATGAACACTGAAGCTTTCTTT; cdr3_aa: CASSWPMNTEAFF
v_call: TRBV18; j_call: TRBJ2-1; d_call: TRBD2; cdr3_length: 16; clone_size: .; cdr3_nt: TGTGCCAGCTCACCACGGAGCGGGGGGGCCGGAAATGAGCAGTTCTTC; cdr3_aa: CASSPRSGGAGNEQFF
v_call: TRBV9; j_call: TRBJ2-1; d_call: .; cdr3_length: 15; clone_size: .; cdr3_nt: TGTGCCAGCAGCGTAGCACCGGGGTTCAACAATGAGCAGTTCTTC; cdr3_aa: CASSVAPGFNNEQFF
v_call: TRBV5-8; j_call: TRBJ1-2; d_call: .; cdr3_length: 15; clone_size: .; cdr3_nt: TGTGCCAGCAGCTACCGGGAGCGGGGGAACTATGGCTACACCTTC; cdr3_aa: CASSYRERGNYGYTF
v_call: TRBV4-1; j_call: TRBJ2-3; d_call: TRBD1; cdr3_length: 18; clone_size: .; cdr3_nt: TGCGCCAGCAGCCGCAGCACGAGGGTACGGGACAGGGTTGATACGCAGTATTTT; cdr3_aa: CASSRSTRVRDRVDTQYF
v_call: TRBV20-1; j_call: TRBJ1-6; d_call: .; cdr3_length: 11; clone_size: .; cdr3_nt: TGCAGTGGCAGCGGGTCCTCACCCCTCCACTTT; cdr3_aa: CSGSGSSPLHF
v_call: TRBV5-5; j_call: TRBJ2-2; d_call: .; cdr3_length: 16; clone_size: .; cdr3_nt: TGTGCCAGCAGCTTGGAAGGGGGGGCCAGCTCCGGGGAGCTGTTTTTT; cdr3_aa: CASSLEGGASSGELFF
v_call: TRBV2; j_call: TRBJ1-1; d_call: TRBD1; cdr3_length: 16; clone_size: .; cdr3_nt: TGTGCCAGCAGTGAAGTCCCCGACAGGGTGCGGACTGAAGCTTTCTTT; cdr3_aa: CASSEVPDRVRTEAFF
v_call: TRBV28; j_call: TRBJ1-5; d_call: TRBD1; cdr3_length: 16; clone_size: many; cdr3_nt: TGTGCCAGCAGTCTTGGACAGGGGCTCAGCAATCAGCCCCAGCATTTT; cdr3_aa: CASSLGQGLSNQPQHF
v_call: TRBV2; j_call: TRBJ2-5; d_call: .; cdr3_length: 15; clone_size: .; cdr3_nt: TGTGCCAGCAGTGAACGGGACCTGGCGGGGAAGACCCAGTACTTC; cdr3_aa: CASSERDLAGKTQYF
v_call: TRBV2; j_call: TRBJ2-2; d_call: .; cdr3_length: 16; clone_size: .; cdr3_nt: TGTGCCAGCAGTGATCTGCAGGTACAGAGCACCGGGGAGCTGTTTTTT; cdr3_aa: CASSDLQVQSTGELFF
v_call: TRBV6-5; j_call: TRBJ1-4; d_call: .; cdr3_length: 12; clone_size: .; cdr3_nt: TGTGCCAGCAATCAGTTTAATGAAAAACTGTTTTTT; cdr3_aa: CASNQFNEKLFF
v_call: TRBV10-3; j_call: TRBJ2-1; d_call: .; cdr3_length: 16; clone_size: .; cdr3_nt: TGTGCCATCAGTGAGTCGGTAAGCCCCTTATACAATGAGCAGTTCTTC; cdr3_aa: CAISESVSPLYNEQFF
v_call: TRBV12-5; j_call: TRBJ2-3; d_call: TRBD2; cdr3_length: 16; clone_size: .; cdr3_nt: TGTGCTAGTGGTTTGATCGTGGGAACTAGCGGGGATACGCAGTATTTT; cdr3_aa: CASGLIVGTSGDTQYF
v_call: TRBV6-5; j_call: TRBJ1-3; d_call: .; cdr3_length: 14; clone_size: few; cdr3_nt: TGTGCCAGCGGGACACGCCGCTCTGGAAACACCATATATTTT; cdr3_aa: CASGTRRSGNTIYF
v_call: TRBV18; j_call: TRBJ1-1; d_call: .; cdr3_length: 13; clone_size: once; cdr3_nt: TGTGCCAGCTCACCGAGCGGGAACACTGAAGCTTTCTTT; cdr3_aa: CASSPSGNTEAFF
v_call: TRBV6-5; j_call: TRBJ2-1; d_call: .; cdr3_length: 14; clone_size: .; cdr3_nt: TGTGCCAGCACGACAGGAACCCCTCGGAATGAGCAGTTCTTC; cdr3_aa: CASTTGTPRNEQFF
v_call: TRBV5-1; j_call: TRBJ1-1; d_call: TRBD1; cdr3_length: 15; clone_size: .; cdr3_nt: TGCGCCAGCAGCTTGCGACAGGGCGGTAGCACTGAAGCTTTCTTT; cdr3_aa: CASSLRQGGSTEAFF
v_call: TRBV4-3; j_call: TRBJ1-6; d_call: TRBD1; cdr3_length: 17; clone_size: .; cdr3_nt: TGCGCCAGCAGCCAATCCGGGACAGGGGGGGCTGATTCACCCCTCCACTTT; cdr3_aa: CASSQSGTGGADSPLHF
v_call: TRBV30; j_call: TRBJ1-4; d_call: .; cdr3_length: 10; clone_size: .; cdr3_nt: TGTGCCTCCGCGGGTGAAAAACTGTTTTTT; cdr3_aa: CASAGEKLFF
v_call: TRBV12-3/TRBV12-4; j_call: TRBJ1-5; d_call: TRBD1; cdr3_length: 13; clone_size: .; cdr3_nt: TGTGCCAGCAGTCAGGACAGGGATCAGCCCCAGCATTTT; cdr3_aa: CASSQDRDQPQHF
v_call: TRBV7-2; j_call: TRBJ1-2; d_call: TRBD1; cdr3_length: 15; clone_size: .; cdr3_nt: TGTGCCAGCAGCTCTGCAACCGGGACAGACTATGGCTACACCTTC; cdr3_aa: CASSSATGTDYGYTF
v_call: TRBV18; j_call: TRBJ2-3; d_call: .; cdr3_length: 13; clone_size: once; cdr3_nt: TGTGCTGCACAGGAGATGACCACAGATACGCAGTATTTT; cdr3_aa: CAAQEMTTDTQYF
v_call: TRBV24-1; j_call: TRBJ2-1; d_call: TRBD2; cdr3_length: 17; clone_size: .; cdr3_nt: TGTGCCACCAGTGACCCACTAGCGGGGGGCTTTAACAATGAGCAGTTCTTC; cdr3_aa: CATSDPLAGGFNNEQFF
v_call: TRBV5-4; j_call: TRBJ1-2; d_call: TRBD1; cdr3_length: 14; clone_size: .; cdr3_nt: TGTGCCAGCAGCTCCCAGGGGGCTGGCTATGGCTACACCTTC; cdr3_aa: CASSSQGAGYGYTF
v_call: TRBV11-3; j_call: TRBJ1-1; d_call: .; cdr3_length: 13; clone_size: .; cdr3_nt: TGTGCCAGCAGCTTGGGCATCGACACTGAAGCTTTCTTT; cdr3_aa: CASSLGIDTEAFF
v_call: TRBV6-5; j_call: TRBJ2-5; d_call: TRBD1; cdr3_length: 14; clone_size: few; cdr3_nt: TGTGCCAGCACCATCGGGACAGCCCAAGAGACCCAGTACTTC; cdr3_aa: CASTIGTAQETQYF
v_call: TRBV9; j_call: TRBJ1-6; d_call: .; cdr3_length: 14; clone_size: .; cdr3_nt: TGTGCCAGCAGCGTCGCGCTCACTAATTCACCCCTCCACTTT; cdr3_aa: CASSVALTNSPLHF
v_call: TRBV28; j_call: TRBJ2-2; d_call: TRBD2; cdr3_length: 16; clone_size: .; cdr3_nt: TGTGCCAGCAGTTTAAGCGGGGGGGCCAGAACCGGGGAGCTGTTTTTT; cdr3_aa: CASSLSGGARTGELFF
v_call: TRBV11-3; j_call: TRBJ1-5; d_call: .; cdr3_length: 14; clone_size: .; cdr3_nt: TGTGCCAGCAGCTTAGATCCCGGGGGTCAGCCCCAGCATTTT; cdr3_aa: CASSLDPGGQPQHF
v_call: TRBV5-6; j_call: TRBJ1-3; d_call: TRBD1; cdr3_length: 16; clone_size: once; cdr3_nt: TGTGCCAGCAGCCTTCCGACAGGGGAACCTGGAAACACCATATATTTT; cdr3_aa: CASSLPTGEPGNTIYF
v_call: TRBV28; j_call: TRBJ2-3; d_call: .; cdr3_length: 13; clone_size: .; cdr3_nt: TGTGCCAGCAGTCGGACAGCGGCAGATACGCAGTATTTT; cdr3_aa: CASSRTAADTQYF
v_call: TRBV7-9; j_call: TRBJ1-5; d_call: TRBD1; cdr3_length: 14; clone_size: .; cdr3_nt: TGTGCCAGCAGCCGGACAGGGAGTGATCAGCCCCAGCATTTT; cdr3_aa: CASSRTGSDQPQHF
v_call: TRBV3-1/TRBV3-2; j_call: TRBJ1-3; d_call: .; cdr3_length: 16; clone_size: .; cdr3_nt: TGTGCCAGCAGCCCCCGAGGGTCAGGTTCTGGAAACACCATATATTTT; cdr3_aa: CASSPRGSGSGNTIYF
v_call: TRBV5-1; j_call: TRBJ2-7; d_call: TRBD1; cdr3_length: 15; clone_size: .; cdr3_nt: TGCGCCAGCACTTCTATCGGGACAGGGACGCCCGAGCAGTACTTC; cdr3_aa: CASTSIGTGTPEQYF
v_call: TRBV18; j_call: TRBJ1-5; d_call: .; cdr3_length: 13; clone_size: .; cdr3_nt: TGTGCCAGCTCAGTAGAAGCCGGTAAGCCCCAGCATTTT; cdr3_aa: CASSVEAGKPQHF
v_call: TRBV30; j_call: TRBJ1-4; d_call: .; cdr3_length: 15; clone_size: .; cdr3_nt: TGTGCCTGGAGTGTATTTATGCAGGGGAATGAAAAACTGTTTTTT; cdr3_aa: CAWSVFMQGNEKLFF
v_call: TRBV29-1; j_call: TRBJ1-2; d_call: TRBD1; cdr3_length: 12; clone_size: .; cdr3_nt: TGCAGCGTTGAGTGGACAGGCTATGGCTACACCTTC; cdr3_aa: CSVEWTGYGYTF
v_call: TRBV6-5; j_call: TRBJ1-1; d_call: TRBD1; cdr3_length: 14; clone_size: .; cdr3_nt: TGTGCCAGCAGTCGACAGGGCTCCCCGGGGGAAGCTTTCTTT; cdr3_aa: CASSRQGSPGEAFF